The source of this TCR beta chain is a study of response to subunit inactivated influenza vaccine. In TCRdb, the RT-PCR reads were re-called with MiXCR into one record per CDR3 protein. The sample consists of around 520,000 distinct CDR3 sequences, 10% to 15% of them appearing once. Notes on the study in general: It was suggested by the authors that few new T cells are recruited by each seasonal influenza vaccination.

Remarks on this clonotype: Its specificity is unknown. Relative to the germline gene, one junction end is altered; a read error may explain this.

This CDR3 contains 16 residues. Germline loops: CDR1 SGHNT, CDR2 YYREEE (reference sequence). V is TRBV5-4 and J is TRBJ2-6; D is undetermined. The origin of this receptor is a man aged 50-60 years who received an inactivated influenza vaccine. This material consisted of PBMCs from blood, taken on the day of vaccination. CDR3 DNA sequence: TGTGCCAGCAGTTTGGACGGTCCCTCTGGGGCCAACGTCCTGACTTTC. Translating gives CASSLDGPSGANVLTF. The full variable domain, rest sourced from reference TRBV5-4 and TRBJ2-6, is ETGVTQSPTHLIKTRGQQVTLRCSSQSGHNTVSWYQQALGQGPQFIFQYYREEENGRGNFPPRFSGLQFPNYSSELNVNALELDDSALYLCASSLDGPSGANVLTFGAGSRLTVL.